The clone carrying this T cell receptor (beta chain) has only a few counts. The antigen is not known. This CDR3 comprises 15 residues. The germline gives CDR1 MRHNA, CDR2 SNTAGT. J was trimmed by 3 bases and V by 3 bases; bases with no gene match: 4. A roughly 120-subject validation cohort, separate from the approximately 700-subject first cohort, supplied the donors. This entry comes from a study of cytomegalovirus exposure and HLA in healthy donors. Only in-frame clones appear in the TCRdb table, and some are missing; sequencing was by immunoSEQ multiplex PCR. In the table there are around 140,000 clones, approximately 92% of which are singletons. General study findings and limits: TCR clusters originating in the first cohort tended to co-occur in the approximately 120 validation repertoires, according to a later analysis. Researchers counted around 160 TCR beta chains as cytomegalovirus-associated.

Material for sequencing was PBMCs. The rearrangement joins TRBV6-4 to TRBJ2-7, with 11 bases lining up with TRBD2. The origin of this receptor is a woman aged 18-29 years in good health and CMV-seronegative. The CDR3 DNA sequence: TGTGCCAGCAGTGAAGAGGGGACTAGCGGCTACGAGCAGTACTTC. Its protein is CASSEEGTSGYEQYF.